What follows describes a single TCR beta chain. Its antigen is still unknown. These data belong to a study of cytomegalovirus exposure and HLA in healthy donors. Looking at the study overall: Some 85 million unique TCRs, all from HLA-typed donors, were included in an early release of the data. Findings of the study overall: The classifier reportedly diagnosed cytomegalovirus status with high sensitivity and specificity.

Germline lookup yields CDR1 SGDLS and CDR2 YYNGEE. Trimming took off 4 bases at V and 6 bases at J, with 13 bases between the two ends. CDR3 length equals 13 residues. The study ran its PCR with 60 Vbeta and 13 Jbeta primers. Per the original methods: In a later analysis, the count reached approximately 80 million unique TCR beta chains, with around 10 million shared. Sequencing used immunoSEQ multiplex PCR; TCRdb keeps in-frame clones, though not all of them. D and trimming were read from the DNA, whereas the V and J calls and clone size are those reported in that table. The sample has around 130,000 clones, under 90% seen once. Healthy bone marrow donors made up the cohort.

The chain uses TRBV9 and TRBJ1-1; a possible D gene is TRBD1 (5 bases). The sample taken for sequencing was PBMCs. The receptor was isolated from a woman in her 40s in good health and CMV-seronegative. CDR3 in DNA: TGTGCCAGCAGCCAGGGAGGTATCGCTGAAGCTTTCTTT. Translated, it gives CASSQGGIAEAFF.